The clone carrying this T cell receptor beta chain was found many times. Its antigen is still unknown. TCRdb passed the 5' RACE reads through MiXCR, listing each CDR3 protein once. Among 450,000 or so distinct CDR3 sequences listed, under 20% were seen once. The sample belongs to a study of identical twins. V gave up 7 bases and J gave up 6 bases, with 15 bases separating them. This CDR3 region has 13 residues. Germline CDR1 reads SQVTM; CDR2 reads ANQGSEA. Study observations and caveats: Researchers caution that invariant MAIT and iNKT cells could partly confound zero-insertion analyses.

The sequence came from a man in his fifties in good health. The chain has TRBV29-1 and TRBJ2-2, with TRBD2 as a possible D gene (6 bases). The sample taken for sequencing was naive T cells sorted from blood. CDR3 DNA: TGCAGCGCGATGCGGGGCGCCGCCGGGGAGCTGTTTTTT. It encodes CSAMRGAAGELFF.